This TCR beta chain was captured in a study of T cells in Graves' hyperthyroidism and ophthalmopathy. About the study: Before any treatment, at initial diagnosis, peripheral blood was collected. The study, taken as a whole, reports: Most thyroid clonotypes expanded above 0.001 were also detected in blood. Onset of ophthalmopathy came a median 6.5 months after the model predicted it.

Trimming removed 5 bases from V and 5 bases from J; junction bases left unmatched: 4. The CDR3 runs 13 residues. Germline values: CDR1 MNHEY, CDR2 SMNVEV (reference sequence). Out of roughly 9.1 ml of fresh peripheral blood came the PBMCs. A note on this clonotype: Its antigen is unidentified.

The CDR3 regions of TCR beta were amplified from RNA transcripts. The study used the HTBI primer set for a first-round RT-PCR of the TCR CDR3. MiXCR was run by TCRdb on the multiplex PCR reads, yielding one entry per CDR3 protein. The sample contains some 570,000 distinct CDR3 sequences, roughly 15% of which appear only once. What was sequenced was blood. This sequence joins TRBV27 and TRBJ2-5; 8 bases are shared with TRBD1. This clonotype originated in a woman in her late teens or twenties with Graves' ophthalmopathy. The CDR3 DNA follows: TGTGCCAGCAGTACGACAGGGGTCGAGACCCAGTACTTC. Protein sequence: CASSTTGVETQYF.